This TCR beta chain was retrieved from a study of T cell responses to AZD1222 COVID-19 vaccine. Generated by immunoSEQ multiplex PCR, the TCRdb table keeps only in-frame clones and is missing some. The data contain roughly 140,000 clones, 90% of them seen just once; the ten biggest clones take up 1.5% to 2%. Germline values: CDR1 MDHEN, CDR2 SYDVKM. The CDR3 is made up of 16 amino acids. The V gene lost 4 bases and the J gene lost 0 bases, with 16 bases spanning the gap. The source material was peripheral blood, sampled on day 0 of AZD1222 vaccination. The sequence came from an adult in good health. The genes are TRBV28 and TRBJ2-7, with D perhaps TRBD1 or TRBD2 (5 bases each). CDR3 region: CASSSLWGISSYEQYF. CDR3 DNA sequence: TGTGCCAGCAGTTCCCTCTGGGGGATTAGCTCCTACGAGCAGTACTTC.